This TCR beta chain was retrieved from a study of OX40 agonist ivuxolimab in advanced cancers. The wider study: Administration of intravenous ivuxolimab to patients occurred every 2 weeks at 0.01 to 10 mg/kg. General study points: Some nonresponders likewise displayed low normalized T-cell clonal expansion.

Libraries were prepared by immunoSEQ multiplex PCR; TCRdb keeps only in-frame clonotypes and omits some of them. Here the sample spans around 46,000 clones, more than 75% being singletons. In germline, CDR1 is SGHVS, CDR2 FNYEAQ. CDR3 size: 16 residues. As concerns this clone: What it binds is unknown. The junction shows a germline mismatch at one end, possibly a read error.

The source is an adult with an advanced solid tumor such as melanoma, head and neck, liver or kidney cancer. This material consisted of CD4+ or CD8+ T cells sorted from blood, taken in a trial of the OX40 agonist ivuxolimab. The genes are TRBV7-6 and TRBJ2-3; 7 bases are shared with TRBD1. The CDR3 DNA sequence: TGTGCCAGCAGCCGGAACAGGGGCCTCCGCACGGATACGCAGTATTTT. It specifies CASSRNRGLRTDTQYF.